The present T cell receptor beta chain was sequenced within a study of blood T cells in healthy people across ages. Notes on the study in general: The unsorted PBMCs prevented any conclusive comparison of naive versus antigen-experienced cells.

Primers used in a second PCR of about 6 to 11 cycles were a sample-barcoded 5' primer and a J-beta primer mix. TCRdb re-derived calls from the 5' RACE reads in MiXCR, one entry per CDR3 protein. The data contain fewer than 800,000 distinct CDR3 sequences, around half of them singletons. Roughly 10 milliliters was the volume of peripheral blood drawn from each donor. Germline CDR1 is SGHTA and CDR2 is FQGNSA. This CDR3 contains 15 residues. This clonotype was observed a handful of times. Its cognate antigen is unknown. This clonotype originated in a woman aged 60-75 years in good health. This chain connects TRBV7-2 to TRBJ2-7; the D gene could be TRBD1 or TRBD2 (5 bases each). The J call may not be correct, given that the DNA end is closer to TRBJ2-5. The sequenced sample was blood. CDR3 in DNA: TGTGCCAGCAGCCAGGGACGGAGGAGTAGGGAGACCCAGTACTTC. Translation: CASSQGRRSRETQYF.